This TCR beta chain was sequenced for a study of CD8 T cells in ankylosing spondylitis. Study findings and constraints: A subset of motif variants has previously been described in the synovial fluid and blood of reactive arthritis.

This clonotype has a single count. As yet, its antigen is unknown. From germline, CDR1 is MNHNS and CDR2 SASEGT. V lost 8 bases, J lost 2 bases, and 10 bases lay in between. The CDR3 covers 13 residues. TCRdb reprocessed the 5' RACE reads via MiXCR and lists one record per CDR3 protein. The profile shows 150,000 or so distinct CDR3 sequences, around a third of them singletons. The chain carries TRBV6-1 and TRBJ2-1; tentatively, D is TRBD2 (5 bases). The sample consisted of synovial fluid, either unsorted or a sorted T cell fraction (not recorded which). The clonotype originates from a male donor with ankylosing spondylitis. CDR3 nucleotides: TGTGCCAGCTCCGGCGGGCCCTACAATGAGCAGTTCTTC. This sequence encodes CASSGGPYNEQFF.